These 6 T cell receptor beta chains were all obtained from the same sample, sequenced in a study of T-cell reconstitution after alpha-beta-depleted transplantation in children. Unique molecular identifiers were incorporated into the prepared TCRbeta library. TCRdb called the PCR reads again in MiXCR, with one record for every CDR3 protein. The sample records 70,000 or so distinct CDR3 sequences, about 11% being singletons. The source material was PBMCs, sampled before TCRalphabeta/CD19-depleted stem cell transplant. Receptors originate from a boy between 10 and 17 years old with acute myeloid leukemia, due to receive a stem cell transplant.

This clonotype was detected ten times or more. The V call is TRBV7-9, the J call TRBJ1-4; 7 bases align to TRBD1. The germline V gene has CDR1 SEHNR and CDR2 FQNEAQ (reference sequence). V shed 2 bases and J 5 bases; nucleotides not matched to a gene: 5. The CDR3 consists of 15 residues. CDR3 bases: TGTGCCAGCAGCTTACCGGACAGGCCCAATGAAAAACTGTTTTTT. It specifies CASSLPDRPNEKLFF.

The CDR3 DNA is TGTGCCAGCAGCAAACAAGGGCCGAGGGGTAATTCCCTAACCCTTCACTCTGGGGCCAACGTCCTGACTTTC. This sequence encodes CASSKQGPRGNSLTLHSGANVLTF. V and J are TRBV21-1 and TRBJ2-6; TRBD2 is taken as the D call from the table, unchecked against the DNA. TRBV21-1 is a pseudogene. The CDR3 covers 24 residues.

This clonotype was counted at least ten times. The V gene is TRBV4-1, the J gene TRBJ1-2; TRBD1 is a possible D gene (6 bases). V gave up 1 base and J gave up 0 bases, with 12 bases separating them. The germline CDR1 and CDR2 sequences are MGHRA and YSYEKL. The CDR3 runs 16 residues. In DNA form, the CDR3 reads TGCGCCAGCAGCCAAGTCCCCGGACAGACTAACTATGGCTACACCTTC. Its translation: CASSQVPGQTNYGYTF.

The sample holds many counts of this clonotype. The chain has TRBV5-5 and TRBJ2-7; D ambiguous. V was cut by 2 bases and J by 1 base, with 10 bases left in between. The CDR3 covers 14 residues. Germline-derived CDR1 and CDR2 are SGHKS and YYEKEE (reference sequence). CDR3 coding DNA: TGTGCCAGCAGCTTTAGGCCTAATTCCTACGAGCAGTACGTC. Translated: CASSFRPNSYEQYV.

This clonotype was counted at least ten times. This chain links TRBV3-1 with TRBJ1-6; TRBD1 agrees at 7 bases. V was pared by 2 bases and J by 0 bases, with 7 bases of the junction left unmatched. Germline-derived CDR1 and CDR2 are LGHDT and YNNKEL (reference sequence). This CDR3 is 18 amino acids long. DNA of the CDR3: TGTGCCAGCAGCCAATCACCGGGACAGAGCTCCTATAATTCACCCCTCCACTTT. Residues: CASSQSPGQSSYNSPLHF. Complete variable domain (other parts from reference TRBV3-1 and TRBJ1-6): DTAVSQTPKYLVTQMGNDKSIKCEQNLGHDTMYWYKQDSKKFLKIMFSYNNKELIINETVPNRFSPKSPDKAHLNLHINSLELGDSAVYFCASSQSPGQSSYNSPLHFGNGTRLTVT.

A word on this clonotype: A read error may be the cause here, since a much bigger clone is one base away. The chain joins TRBV12-3 or TRBV12-4 to TRBJ2-1, with 11 bases fitting TRBD2. V was clipped by 7 bases and J by 6 bases; unmatched bases: 8. This CDR3 has 15 residues. The CDR3 spells CASNKPGLAVNEQFF. In DNA form, the CDR3 reads TGTGCCAGCAATAAACCGGGACTAGCGGTCAATGAGCAGTTCTTC.